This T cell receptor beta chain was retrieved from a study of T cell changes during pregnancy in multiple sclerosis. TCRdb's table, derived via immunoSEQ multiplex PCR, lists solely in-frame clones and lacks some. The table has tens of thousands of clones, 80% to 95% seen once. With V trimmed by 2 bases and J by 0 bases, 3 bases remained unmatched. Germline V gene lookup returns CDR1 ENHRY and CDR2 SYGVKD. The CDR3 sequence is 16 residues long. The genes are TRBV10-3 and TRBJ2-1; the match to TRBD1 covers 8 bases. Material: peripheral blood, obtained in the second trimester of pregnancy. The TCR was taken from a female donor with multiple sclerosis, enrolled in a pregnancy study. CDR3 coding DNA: TGTGCCATCAGTGAGGCGACAGGGGCCTCCTACAATGAGCAGTTCTTC. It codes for CAISEATGASYNEQFF.